Shown below are 3 T cell receptor beta chains from a single sample sequenced in a study of liver allograft versus peripheral blood T cells. Study at large: Transplanted-liver and recipient peripheral blood T cell receptor repertoires were compared.

MiXCR, applied by TCRdb to the reads, yields one record per CDR3 protein. The sample carries over 3,000 distinct CDR3 sequences, 20% to 25% recorded once. The receptors shown here come from a human patient who had a liver transplant. Some T cells may possibly be graft donor cells.

In the case of this clonotype: A read error is likely here: a far larger clone is one base away. The rearrangement uses TRBV10-3 and TRBJ2-7; no firm D call. The CDR3 extends over 14 amino acids. The V gene's germline CDR1 is ENHRY and CDR2 SYGVKD. V lost 5 bases to trimming and J lost 5 bases, with 16 bases between them. For the CDR3, the DNA is TGTGCCATCAGTTACCACCGTCCCCCCCACGAGCAGTACTTC. Protein: CAISYHRPPHEQYF.

This clonotype has just a few counts. A much bigger clone sits one base away, suggesting this may be a read error. The chain couples TRBV20-1 to TRBJ2-7; the D is unclear. Trimming cost V 3 bases and J 3 bases, with 12 bases left between them. The CDR3 runs to 13 residues. The germline V gene encodes CDR1 DFQATT and CDR2 SNEGSKA (reference sequence). The CDR3 loop reads CSASRGLVYEQYF. DNA of the CDR3: TGCAGTGCTAGTAGAGGATTAGTCTACGAGCAGTACTTC.

Judged by abundance, this clonotype is medium-sized (0.01 to 0.1%). V and J are TRBV6-2 or TRBV6-3 and TRBJ2-7; possible D gene TRBD1, 5 bases. CDR1 MNHEY and CDR2 SVGEGT come from the germline V gene. The CDR3 is 14 residues long. Trimming took off 6 bases at V and 3 bases at J, with 15 bases between the two ends. CDR3 region: CASRTPARGYEQYF. CDR3 nucleotide sequence: TGTGCCAGCAGAACACCCGCTAGGGGCTACGAGCAGTACTTC.